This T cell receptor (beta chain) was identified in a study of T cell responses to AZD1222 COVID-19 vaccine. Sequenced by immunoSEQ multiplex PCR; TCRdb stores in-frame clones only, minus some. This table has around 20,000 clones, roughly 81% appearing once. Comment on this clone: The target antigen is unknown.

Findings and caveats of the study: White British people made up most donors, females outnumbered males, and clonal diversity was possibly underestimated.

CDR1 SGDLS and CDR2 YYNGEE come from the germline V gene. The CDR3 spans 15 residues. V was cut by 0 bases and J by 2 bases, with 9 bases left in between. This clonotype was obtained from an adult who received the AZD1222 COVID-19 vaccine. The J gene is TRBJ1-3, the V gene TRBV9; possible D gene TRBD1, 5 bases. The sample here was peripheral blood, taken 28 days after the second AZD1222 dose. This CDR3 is CASSVAGDAGNTIYF. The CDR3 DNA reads TGTGCCAGCAGCGTAGCGGGGGACGCTGGAAACACCATATATTTT.